This T cell receptor beta chain was captured by sequencing in a study of T cells in Graves' hyperthyroidism and ophthalmopathy. Trimming took 6 bases from V and 1 from J, leaving 9 bases between them. Germline V gene data show CDR1 as LGHDT and CDR2 as YNNKEL (reference sequence). CDR3 length: 14 residues. Authors of the study amplified TCR beta CDR3 regions from RNA transcripts. Researchers ran a first-round RT-PCR on the TCR CDR3 using the HTBI primer set. TCRdb analysed the multiplex PCR reads with MiXCR anew, one entry per CDR3 protein. Altogether 690,000 or so distinct CDR3 sequences are present, over 15% being singletons, with the ten largest covering 16%. A few counts support this clonotype.

This TCR derives from a woman aged 45-60 years with Graves' hyperthyroidism that later progressed to Graves' ophthalmopathy. The genes are TRBV3-1 and TRBJ1-4, with D uncertain. The sequencing input was blood. The CDR3 here is CASSSWGTNEKLFF. In nucleotides, the CDR3 is TGTGCCAGCAGTAGCTGGGGAACTAATGAAAAACTGTTTTTT.